These 14 T cell receptor beta chains share one sample of origin, sequenced in a study of T cell responses to AZD1222 COVID-19 vaccine. Only in-frame clones appear in the TCRdb table, and some are missing; sequencing was by immunoSEQ multiplex PCR. The sample has over 150,000 clones; about nine tenths are singletons. The sample was peripheral blood, taken on day 0 of AZD1222 vaccination. The receptors stem from an adult in good health.

The rearrangement uses TRBV28 and TRBJ1-3, with 9 bases aligning to TRBD1. Germline V gives CDR1 MDHEN, CDR2 SYDVKM. Trimming took 2 bases from V and 1 from J; bases not matched to a gene: 9. The CDR3 runs 18 residues. The CDR3 region has the DNA TGTGCCAGCAGTTTACCTTTCTACAGGGGGCAATCTGGAAACACCATATATTTT. Its protein product is CASSLPFYRGQSGNTIYF.

DNA for the CDR3: TGTGCCAGCAGCTTAGGAGCCGTTGGCTACACCTTC. It encodes CASSLGAVGYTF. This chain links TRBV11-3 with TRBJ1-2; D remains ambiguous. V was trimmed by 1 base and J by 7 bases, leaving 7 bases between them. CDR1 and CDR2 from the germline V gene are SGHNT and YENEEA. The CDR3 length is 12 residues. Complete variable domain (other parts from reference TRBV11-3 and TRBJ1-2): EAGVVQSPRYKIIEKKQPVAFWCNPISGHNTLYWYLQNLGQGPELLIRYENEEAVDDSQLPKDRFSAERLKGVDSTLKIQPAELGDSAVYLCASSLGAVGYTFGSGTRLTVV.

This clone was found once. This chain connects TRBV3-1 (or the pseudogene TRBV3-2) to TRBJ1-4; perhaps TRBD1 as D (6 bases). The CDR3 loop spans 15 amino acids. With 6 bases removed from V and 5 bases from J, the gap between germline ends came to 16 bases. Looked up from germline, CDR1 is LGHDT and CDR2 is YNNKEL (reference sequence). The CDR3 here is CASSSFSGVNEKLFF. The CDR3 DNA sequence: TGTGCCAGCAGTTCCTTTTCAGGGGTCAATGAAAAACTGTTTTTT.

The chain recombines TRBV5-1 with TRBJ1-1, with D possibly matching TRBD1 (6 bases). CDR3 size: 14 residues. From germline, CDR1 is SGHRS and CDR2 YFSETQ. V dropped 5 bases and J dropped 1 base, with 12 bases sitting between them. The CDR3, as DNA: TGCGCCAGCAGTAGACAGGAACGGAACACTGAAGCTTTCTTT. Amino acids: CASSRQERNTEAFF.

The chain has TRBV6-5 and TRBJ1-2; 7 bases map to TRBD1. This CDR3 has 16 amino acids. CDR1 and CDR2 (germline): MNHEY, SVGAGI. V gave up 2 bases and J gave up 4 bases; unmatched junction bases: 10. The CDR3 DNA follows: TGTGCCAGCAGTTACGATCCGGGACAGCCTCTCTATGGCTACACCTTC. Its translation is CASSYDPGQPLYGYTF.

The chain carries TRBV7-9 and TRBJ2-2; D remains ambiguous. Germline values: CDR1 SEHNR, CDR2 FQNEAQ (reference sequence). The CDR3 is 15 residues long. The ends were cut back, 5 bases at V and 4 bases at J, with 14 bases in the middle. The CDR3 nucleotides are TGTGCCAGCAGCCCGCCGGGTCTACCCACCGGGGAGCTGTTTTTT. Translating gives CASSPPGLPTGELFF. The whole variable domain, filled in from reference TRBV7-9 and TRBJ2-2, reads DTGVSQNPRHKITKRGQNVTFRCDPISEHNRLYWYRQTLGQGPEFLTYFQNEAQLEKSRLLSDRFSAERPKGSFSTLEIQRTEQGDSAMYLCASSPPGLPTGELFFGEGSRLTVL.

CDR3 in amino acids: CASSPTWAESYNEQFF. In nucleotides, the CDR3 is TGTGCCAGCAGCCCGACCTGGGCAGAGTCCTACAATGAGCAGTTCTTC. The chain uses TRBV7-6 and TRBJ2-1; no definite D call. CDR3 length equals 16 residues. V was trimmed by 5 bases and J by 1 base, leaving 15 bases between them. In germline, CDR1 is SGHVS, CDR2 FNYEAQ.

The V and J genes are TRBV6-5 and TRBJ1-5, with D tentatively TRBD1 (5 bases). In germline, CDR1 is MNHEY, CDR2 SVGAGI. Trimming removed 6 bases at V and 3 bases at J, with 9 bases between. The CDR3 loop spans 13 amino acids. In DNA form, the CDR3 reads TGTGCCAGCAGAGACAGCATCAATCAGCCCCAGCATTTT. As protein: CASRDSINQPQHF.

The chain uses TRBV28 and TRBJ1-4; D gene uncertain. Trimming removed 1 base from V and 3 bases from J, with 15 bases in between. CDR3 length: 17 residues. Per the germline V gene, CDR1 is MDHEN and CDR2 is SYDVKM. The CDR3 DNA is TGTGCCAGCAGTTTATTACCTCGGACGACCCCTAATGAAAAACTGTTTTTT. This gives the protein CASSLLPRTTPNEKLFF.

This chain connects TRBV5-1 to TRBJ1-3; D may be TRBD1 (5 bases). CDR3 length: 15 residues. Between the trimmed V and J ends, which lost 0 bases and 0 bases, there was a span of 7 bases. CDR1 is SGHRS and CDR2 is YFSETQ in the germline V gene. This CDR3 reads CASSLGTGSGNTIYF. The CDR3 nucleotides are TGCGCCAGCAGCTTGGGAACAGGCTCTGGAAACACCATATATTTT. The variable domain in full, completed from reference TRBV5-1 and TRBJ1-3, reads KAGVTQTPRYLIKTRGQQVTLSCSPISGHRSVSWYQQTPGQGLQFLFEYFSETQRNKGNFPGRFSGRQFSNSRSEMNVSTLELGDSALYLCASSLGTGSGNTIYFGEGSWLTVV.

The chain is built from TRBV18 and TRBJ2-5, with 8 bases that match TRBD1. V gave up 3 bases and J gave up 3 bases; unmatched junction bases: 6. The germline V gene encodes CDR1 KGHSH and CDR2 LQKENI. This CDR3 is built from 15 residues. CDR3 nucleotides: TGTGCCAGCTCACCTGGGACAGGTTCGAAAGAGACCCAGTACTTC. Translating it yields CASSPGTGSKETQYF. The complete variable domain, with remaining parts taken from reference TRBV18 and TRBJ2-5, reads NAGVMQNPRHLVRRRGQEARLRCSPMKGHSHVYWYRQLPEEGLKFMVYLQKENIIDESGMPKERFSAEFPKEGPSILRIQQVVRGDSAAYFCASSPGTGSKETQYFGPGTRLLVL.

The V and J genes are TRBV5-8 and TRBJ1-5; 7 nucleotides agree with TRBD1. CDR1 and CDR2 from the germline V gene are SGHTS and YDEGEE. CDR3 length: 14 amino acids. J was trimmed by 6 bases and V by 4 bases; bases with no gene match: 7. For the CDR3, the DNA is TGTGCCAGCAGCCGGGGACAGATATTTCAGCCCCAGCATTTT. Amino acid sequence: CASSRGQIFQPQHF. The variable domain in full, completed from reference TRBV5-8 and TRBJ1-5, reads EAGVTQSPTHLIKTRGQQATLRCSPISGHTSVYWYQQALGLGLQFLLWYDEGEERNRGNFPPRFSGRQFPNYSSELNVNALELEDSALYLCASSRGQIFQPQHFGDGTRLSIL.

Here the CDR3 reads CASSYDPYYGYTF. Here the CDR3 DNA reads TGTGCCAGCAGTTACGATCCTTACTATGGCTACACCTTC. V usage is TRBV6-5 and J usage is TRBJ1-2; unclear D gene. The germline gives CDR1 MNHEY, CDR2 SVGAGI. The CDR3 is made up of 13 amino acids. The ends were cut back, 2 bases at V and 3 bases at J, with 7 bases in the middle.

The chain has TRBV11-3 and TRBJ2-1; 15 bases line up with TRBD2. Losses at the gene ends were 0 bases for V and 7 bases for J; bases not matched to a gene: 4. This CDR3 has 17 residues. Germline CDR1 and CDR2: SGHNT and YENEEA. CDR3 DNA: TGTGCCAGCAGCTTAGAGGGACTAGCGGGGGGTTGGAATGAGCAGTTCTTC. Translated, it gives CASSLEGLAGGWNEQFF. Supplemented by reference TRBV11-3 and TRBJ2-1, the full variable domain reads EAGVVQSPRYKIIEKKQPVAFWCNPISGHNTLYWYLQNLGQGPELLIRYENEEAVDDSQLPKDRFSAERLKGVDSTLKIQPAELGDSAVYLCASSLEGLAGGWNEQFFGPGTRLTVL.